These 20 T cell receptor beta chains came from one sample sequenced in a study of OX40 agonist ivuxolimab in advanced cancers. The repertoire was sequenced with immunoSEQ multiplex PCR; TCRdb's copy has only in-frame clones and lacks some. Counted here are fewer than 90,000 clones, 80% to 90% occurring once; the ten biggest clones make up about 1.1%. This specimen was CD4+ or CD8+ T cells sorted from blood, taken in a trial of the OX40 agonist ivuxolimab. All receptors derive from an adult with an advanced solid tumor such as melanoma, head and neck, liver or kidney cancer.

The chain uses TRBV27 and TRBJ1-5; 8 bases line up with TRBD1. The CDR3 covers 18 residues. The ends lost 3 bases at V and 5 bases at J; junction bases unmatched: 15. The germline CDR1 and CDR2 sequences are MNHEY and SMNVEV (reference sequence). The CDR3 loop is CASSFRGQDVMRDQPQHF. The CDR3 DNA is TGTGCCAGCAGTTTTAGGGGACAGGACGTTATGAGGGATCAGCCCCAGCATTTT.

This clone has more than one count but fewer than ten. The chain joins TRBV7-9 to TRBJ1-3; D gene unclear. Trimming cost V 5 bases and J 0 bases, with 8 bases left between them. From germline, CDR1 is SEHNR and CDR2 FQNEAQ (reference sequence). The CDR3 is 14 amino acids. The CDR3 sequence is CASSPQASGNTIYF. CDR3 bases: TGTGCCAGCAGCCCCCAGGCCTCTGGAAACACCATATATTTT.

The V and J genes are TRBV18 and TRBJ1-2; D unresolved. The germline V and J ends were trimmed by 3 bases and 1 base, with 3 bases remaining between them. The CDR3 loop spans 12 amino acids. Per the germline V gene, CDR1 is KGHSH and CDR2 is LQKENI. The CDR3: CASSPDNYGYTF. CDR3 bases: TGTGCCAGCTCACCGGATAACTATGGCTACACCTTC.

The CDR3 DNA sequence: TGTGCCAGTAGTATAGGGGGTAAGACTGAAGCTTTCTTT. The encoded protein is CASSIGGKTEAFF. The rearrangement joins TRBV19 to TRBJ1-1, with D uncertain. V lost 1 base and J lost 5, with 8 bases in between. Germline V CDR1 and CDR2: LNHDA, SQIVND (reference sequence). This CDR3 spans 13 amino acids.

The V call is TRBV28, the J call TRBJ1-2; possibly TRBD1 for D (6 bases). Trimming took off 7 bases at V and 4 bases at J, with 10 bases between the two ends. There are 12 residues in the CDR3. In germline, CDR1 is MDHEN, CDR2 SYDVKM. CDR3 protein: CASTDRSYGYTF. CDR3 coding DNA: TGTGCCAGCACTGACAGGTCCTATGGCTACACCTTC.

The genes are TRBV18 and TRBJ1-2; D is possibly TRBD1 (5 bases). This CDR3 has 15 residues. The germline V and J ends were trimmed by 1 base and 3 bases, with 12 bases remaining between them. The germline V gene encodes CDR1 KGHSH and CDR2 LQKENI. CDR3 loop: CASSPRRGWDYGYTF. In nucleotides, the CDR3 is TGTGCCAGCTCACCACGAAGGGGTTGGGACTATGGCTACACCTTC.

This chain uses TRBV5-1 with TRBJ2-7, with a tentative D call TRBD1 (8 bases). V was shortened by 1 base and J by 2 bases, with 13 bases between the two germline ends. This CDR3 is 15 amino acids long. Germline V gives CDR1 SGHRS, CDR2 YFSETQ. In DNA form, the CDR3 reads TGCGCCAGCAGCTTGCAAACAGGGGGGGCCTACGAGCAGTACTTC. Translation: CASSLQTGGAYEQYF.

This clone was recorded once. The genes are TRBV6-5 and TRBJ1-2, with 8 nucleotides matching TRBD1. This CDR3 region has 14 residues. The V gene's germline CDR1 is MNHEY and CDR2 SVGAGI. Trimming cost V 8 bases and J 4 bases; bases outside gene matches: 9. DNA of the CDR3: TGTGCCAGCGTCAGGGGGCTGGGTAGCTATGGCTACACCTTC. Its translation: CASVRGLGSYGYTF.

V and J are TRBV5-1 and TRBJ2-2, with D unresolved. This CDR3 has 16 residues. Trimming left V 7 bases short and J 6 bases short, with 22 bases between. Germline V lookup: CDR1 SGHRS, CDR2 YFSETQ. CDR3: CASAPLGPSSAGELFF. CDR3 coding DNA: TGCGCCAGCGCGCCCCTAGGACCCTCGTCCGCCGGGGAGCTGTTTTTT.

Here the CDR3 reads CAWSVPRPSYNEQFF. CDR3 coding DNA: TGTGCCTGGAGTGTCCCGAGACCCTCCTACAATGAGCAGTTCTTC. This chain joins TRBV30 and TRBJ2-1; D gene ambiguous. The length of the CDR3 is 15 residues. The germline V gene encodes CDR1 GTSNPN and CDR2 SVGIG (reference sequence). Deletions cut 0 bases from V and 0 bases from J, with 9 bases between.

V usage is TRBV2 and J usage is TRBJ2-7; D is possibly TRBD1 (7 bases). CDR1 is SNHLY, CDR2 FYNNEI, per germline. Trimming cost V 11 bases and J 0 bases, with 14 bases left between them. The CDR3 consists of 13 residues. The CDR3 nucleotides read TGTGCCGGAGGGACAGTTAGCTCCTACGAGCAGTACTTC. This encodes CAGGTVSSYEQYF.

This clone was picked up one time. The chain has TRBV27 and TRBJ2-7; D unclear. Trimming shortened V by 5 bases and J by 2 bases, and 16 bases separated the two germline ends. In germline, CDR1 is MNHEY, CDR2 SMNVEV (reference sequence). This CDR3 has 15 amino acids. The CDR3 protein is CASSQPKTGTYEQYF. The CDR3 DNA reads as TGTGCCAGCAGTCAACCTAAGACGGGTACCTACGAGCAGTACTTC.

The V call is TRBV6-5, the J call TRBJ1-2; D is uncertain. The V gene's germline CDR1 is MNHEY and CDR2 SVGAGI. V lost 6 bases and J 6 bases, leaving 14 bases between the germline ends. This CDR3 region has 13 residues. The CDR3 region has the DNA TGTGCCAGCAGCGACGGCCTCCTGGATGGCTACACCTTC. Its protein product is CASSDGLLDGYTF.

The chain links TRBV5-4 to TRBJ2-2, with D possibly matching TRBD1 (6 bases). This CDR3 is built from 14 residues. CDR1 is SGHNT, CDR2 YYREEE, per germline (reference sequence). Trimming removed 4 bases from V and 4 bases from J, with 11 bases in between. This CDR3 is CASSDKQGTGELFF. In DNA form, the CDR3 reads TGTGCCAGCAGCGATAAACAGGGCACCGGGGAGCTGTTTTTT.

Note on this clone: Different DNA sequences within this sample yield the same CDR3. The chain carries TRBV5-1 and TRBJ2-3, with D unresolved. Trimming stripped 6 bases from V and 0 bases from J, with 5 bases between. Germline V gene lookup returns CDR1 SGHRS and CDR2 YFSETQ. This CDR3 has 12 residues. The CDR3 region is CASTTSTDTQYF. The CDR3 coding sequence is TGCGCCAGCACCACTAGCACAGATACGCAGTATTTT.

For the CDR3, the DNA is TGTGCCAGCAGCTTGGCCGGGACAGGGGCGGAGACCCAGTACTTC. This encodes CASSLAGTGAETQYF. The chain couples TRBV7-6 to TRBJ2-5; 10 bases line up with TRBD1. This CDR3 comprises 15 residues. From germline, CDR1 is SGHVS and CDR2 FNYEAQ. Unmatched junction bases numbered 6, after V lost 3 bases and J lost 5 bases.

This clone came up once. The chain has TRBV19 and TRBJ1-5; a weak D match, TRBD1 (6 bases). Trimming cost V 4 bases and J 4 bases, with 20 bases left between them. CDR1 LNHDA and CDR2 SQIVND come from the germline V gene (reference sequence). This CDR3 region has 17 residues. The CDR3 nucleotides are TGTGCCAGTAGTACCCCCCGGGGGCACGGGCATAATCAGCCCCAGCATTTT. It encodes CASSTPRGHGHNQPQHF.

Notes on this clone: Other DNA sequences within the sample encode an identical CDR3. The CDR3 protein is CASSLGQGSTDTQYF. The CDR3 DNA reads as TGTGCCAGCAGCTTGGGACAGGGAAGCACAGATACGCAGTATTTT. This chain uses TRBV7-9 with TRBJ2-3, with TRBD1 matching over 9 bases. Looked up from germline, CDR1 is SEHNR and CDR2 is FQNEAQ (reference sequence). The CDR3 covers 15 residues. With 3 bases clipped from V and 0 bases from J, the junction kept 1 base outside the gene matches.

V usage is TRBV5-1 and J usage is TRBJ2-1; D tentatively reads TRBD1 or TRBD2 (5 bases each). Germline-derived CDR1 and CDR2 are SGHRS and YFSETQ. V was shortened by 2 bases and J by 0 bases, with 24 bases between the two germline ends. This CDR3 is 20 amino acids long. The CDR3 protein is CASSLPEADIDLSSYNEQFF. CDR3 in DNA: TGCGCCAGCAGCTTACCTGAAGCGGACATTGATTTAAGCTCCTACAATGAGCAGTTCTTC. Looking up the rest from reference TRBV5-1 and TRBJ2-1 gives the full variable domain: KAGVTQTPRYLIKTRGQQVTLSCSPISGHRSVSWYQQTPGQGLQFLFEYFSETQRNKGNFPGRFSGRQFSNSRSEMNVSTLELGDSALYLCASSLPEADIDLSSYNEQFFGPGTRLTVL.

The chain employs TRBV28 and TRBJ2-7; tentative D call: TRBD2 (6 bases). Germline values: CDR1 MDHEN, CDR2 SYDVKM. Trimming removed 2 bases from V and 6 bases from J, with 17 bases in between. The CDR3 spans 15 residues. CDR3 region: CASSLGGGFTSEQYF. CDR3 DNA: TGTGCCAGCAGTTTAGGTGGGGGGTTCACTAGCGAGCAGTACTTC.